One and the same sample provided the 6 T cell receptor beta chains below, sequenced in a study of CD8 T cells in Susac syndrome. It was with random hexamers that about 0.45 to 1 ug RNA was reverse transcribed. TCRdb re-called the immunoSEQ multiplex PCR reads through MiXCR, storing one row per CDR3 protein. Among 25,000 to 30,000 distinct CDR3 sequences, about 95% were seen once, and the ten largest hold around 0.27%. The sequenced sample was CD8+ T cells from PBMCs. These receptor sequences come from a human donor in good health.

This rearrangement joins TRBV29-1 to TRBJ2-1; either TRBD1 or TRBD2 may supply D (5 bases each). Germline CDR1 and CDR2: SQVTM and ANQGSEA. The CDR3 is made up of 13 amino acids. Trimming took off 4 bases at V and 7 bases at J, with 14 bases between the two ends. The CDR3 spells CSVGRGSRNEQFF. CDR3 bases: TGCAGCGTTGGTCGGGGCTCGCGGAATGAGCAGTTCTTC.

V is TRBV11-2 and J is TRBJ1-1; 7 nucleotides line up with TRBD1. The CDR3 spans 14 residues. Germline CDR1 and CDR2: SGHAT and FQNNGV. The trim removed 4 bases at V and 7 bases at J, leaving 9 bases unmatched. DNA of the CDR3: TGTGCCAGCAGCTCGCCAACGGGACAGCTTGAAGCTTTCTTT. Its protein is CASSSPTGQLEAFF.

This chain uses TRBV4-3 with TRBJ2-2; tentative D call: TRBD2 (5 bases). Germline CDR1 and CDR2: LGHNA and YSLEER. The V end was cut by 0 bases, the J end by 6 bases, with 11 bases between. This CDR3 contains 15 residues. The CDR3, as DNA: TGCGCCAGCAGCCAAGATAGGAGGATGGCCGGGGAGCTGTTTTTT. Translation: CASSQDRRMAGELFF.

The chain uses TRBV11-2 and TRBJ2-1, with 7 bases that match TRBD2. Trimming at V came to 5 bases and at J to 0 bases, leaving 7 bases not matched to a gene. CDR3 length: 16 residues. The germline V gene encodes CDR1 SGHAT and CDR2 FQNNGV. The CDR3 bases are TGTGCCAGCAGCCCCCGGGGGGATAGCTCCTACAATGAGCAGTTCTTC. This translates into CASSPRGDSSYNEQFF. The full variable domain, its missing parts supplied by reference TRBV11-2 and TRBJ2-1, is EAGVAQSPRYKIIEKRQSVAFWCNPISGHATLYWYQQILGQGPKLLIQFQNNGVVDDSQLPKDRFSAERLKGVDSTLKIQPAKLEDSAVYLCASSPRGDSSYNEQFFGPGTRLTVL.

The rearrangement uses TRBV19 and TRBJ1-5; TRBD1 agrees at 10 bases. The CDR3 contains 15 residues. CDR1 is LNHDA and CDR2 is SQIVND in the germline V gene (reference sequence). With V trimmed by 6 bases and J by 2 bases, 4 bases remained unmatched. In nucleotides, the CDR3 is TGTGCCAGTAGCGGGACAGGGGTGCGCAATCAGCCCCAGCATTTT. It is translated as CASSGTGVRNQPQHF. Full variable domain (missing parts from reference TRBV19 and TRBJ1-5): DGGITQSPKYLFRKEGQNVTLSCEQNLNHDAMYWYRQDPGQGLRLIYYSQIVNDFQKGDIAEGYSVSREKKESFPLTVTSAQKNPTAFYLCASSGTGVRNQPQHFGDGTRLSIL.

The chain carries TRBV12-3 or TRBV12-4 and TRBJ2-3, with D perhaps matching TRBD2 (5 bases). The CDR3 runs to 11 residues. V shed 0 bases and J shed 11 bases, with 6 bases lying between them. The CDR3 sequence is CASSLAGRQYF. For the CDR3, the DNA is TGTGCCAGCAGTTTAGCGGGGAGGCAGTATTTT.